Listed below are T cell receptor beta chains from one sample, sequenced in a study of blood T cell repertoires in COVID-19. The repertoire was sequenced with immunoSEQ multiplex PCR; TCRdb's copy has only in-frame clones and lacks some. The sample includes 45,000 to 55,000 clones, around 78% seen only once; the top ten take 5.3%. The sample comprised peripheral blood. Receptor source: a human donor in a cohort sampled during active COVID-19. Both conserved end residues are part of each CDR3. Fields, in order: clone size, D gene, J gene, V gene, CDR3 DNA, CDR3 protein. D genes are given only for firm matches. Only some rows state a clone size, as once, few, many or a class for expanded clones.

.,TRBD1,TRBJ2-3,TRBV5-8,TGTGCCAGTACGCCAGGGACAGTCATTTGGGATACGCAGTATTTT,CASTPGTVIWDTQYF
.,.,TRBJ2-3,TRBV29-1,TGCAGCGTTGTAGGGGGAGTGAGGACAGATACGCAGTATTTT,CSVVGGVRTDTQYF
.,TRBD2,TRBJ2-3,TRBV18,TGTGCCAGCTCACGGACTAGCGGAAGCACAGATACGCAGTATTTT,CASSRTSGSTDTQYF
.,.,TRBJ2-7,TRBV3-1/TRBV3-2,TGTGCCAGCAGCCAGGCCGGACTGCACTACGAGCAGTACTTC,CASSQAGLHYEQYF
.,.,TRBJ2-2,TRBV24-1,TGTGCCACCAGTGAACGTACCGGAGCCACCGGGGAGCTGTTTTTT,CATSERTGATGELFF
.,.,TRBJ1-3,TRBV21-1,TGTGCCAGCAGCAAAGGTAGGACAGGGGGCGACTCCAGCTCTGGAAACACCATATATTTT,CASSKGRTGGDSSSGNTIYF
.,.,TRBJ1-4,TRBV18,TGTGCCAGCTCGCCTACAGGGTCGGGAGAAAAACTGTTTTTT,CASSPTGSGEKLFF
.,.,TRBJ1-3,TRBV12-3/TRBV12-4,TGTGCCAGCAGCCAACACTCTGGAAACACCATATATTTT,CASSQHSGNTIYF
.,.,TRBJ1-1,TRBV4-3,TGCGCCAGCAGCCAAGATAGGAGCACTGAAGCTTTCTTT,CASSQDRSTEAFF
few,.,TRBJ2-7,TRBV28,TGTGCCAGCAGTCGCCCGCAGGGGCCAAACAGGGCCTACGAGCAGTACTTC,CASSRPQGPNRAYEQYF
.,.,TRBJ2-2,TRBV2,TGTGCCACCCAGGGAGGCAGACCCACCGGGGAGCTGTTTTTT,CATQGGRPTGELFF
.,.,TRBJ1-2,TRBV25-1,TGTGCCAGCAGTCCTCGTGGGGGGAGCGGCTACACCTTC,CASSPRGGSGYTF
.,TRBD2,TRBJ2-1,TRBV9,TGTGCCAGCAGCGGTGTTAGCGGGGCCAATGAGCAGTTCTTC,CASSGVSGANEQFF
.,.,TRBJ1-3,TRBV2,TGTGCCAGCAGTGAATCAGGGCGGGGAAACACCATATATTTT,CASSESGRGNTIYF
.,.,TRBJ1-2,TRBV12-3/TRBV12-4,TGTGCCAGCAGTTTCTGGGGGCATGGCTACACCTTC,CASSFWGHGYTF
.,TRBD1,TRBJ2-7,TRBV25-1,TGTGCCAGCAGGGGGACAGGGGGCTTTCACGAGCAGTACTTC,CASRGTGGFHEQYF
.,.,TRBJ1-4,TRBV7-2,TGTGCCAGCAGCTTCAGAGGATCTACCGTTGAAAAACTGTTTTTT,CASSFRGSTVEKLFF
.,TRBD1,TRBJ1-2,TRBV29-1,TGCAGCGTTGGATCCTGGGACAGCCAAAACTATGGCTACACCTTC,CSVGSWDSQNYGYTF
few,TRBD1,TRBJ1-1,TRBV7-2,TGTGCCAGCAGCTTGGACAGGGACACTGAAGCTTTCTTT,CASSLDRDTEAFF
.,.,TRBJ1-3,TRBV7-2,TGTGCCAGCAGCTTAGTGGCAGGCTCCTCGAGGGACACCATATATTTT,CASSLVAGSSRDTIYF
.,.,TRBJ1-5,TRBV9,TGTGCCAGCAGCGTAGAAGGAGCATCCAATCAGCCCCAGCATTTT,CASSVEGASNQPQHF
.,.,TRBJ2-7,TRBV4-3,TGCGCCAGCAGCCAAGGGCAGGGGAGCTCCTACGAGCAGTACTTC,CASSQGQGSSYEQYF
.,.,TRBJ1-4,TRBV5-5,TGTGCCAGCAGCGGCTCCCTGGGAGGCGATGAAAAACTGTTTTTT,CASSGSLGGDEKLFF
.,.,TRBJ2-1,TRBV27,TGTGCCAGCAGTTCCTTTATTGAGCAGTTCTTC,CASSSFIEQFF
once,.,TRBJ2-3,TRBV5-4,TGTGCCAGCAGCCGGGACTCAAACACAGATACGCAGTATTTT,CASSRDSNTDTQYF
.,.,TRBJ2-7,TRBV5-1,TGCGCCAGCAGCTTGAACGCGGGTGAAACCTACGAGCAGTACTTC,CASSLNAGETYEQYF
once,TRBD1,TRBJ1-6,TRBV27,TGTGCCAGCAGGACCGGGGGGGGACAGGGACCACCCCTCCACTTT,CASRTGGGQGPPLHF
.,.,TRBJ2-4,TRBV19,TGTGCCAGTAGTATAGCAGCAGGGGTGGGGGACATTCAGTACTTC,CASSIAAGVGDIQYF
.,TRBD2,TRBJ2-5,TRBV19,TGTGCCAGTAGCCCGGGGGAGGGCAGACGCGTGCAAGAGACCCAGTACTTC,CASSPGEGRRVQETQYF
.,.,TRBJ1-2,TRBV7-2,TGTGCCAGCAGCTTCTGGGACACCCTTAACTATGGCTACACCTTC,CASSFWDTLNYGYTF
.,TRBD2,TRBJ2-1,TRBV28,TGTGCCAGCAGAAGCGGGGGGGCGGGATACAATGAGCAGTTCTTC,CASRSGGAGYNEQFF
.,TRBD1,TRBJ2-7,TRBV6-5,TGTGCCAGCCTCGGACAGGGGGACCACGAGCAGTACTTC,CASLGQGDHEQYF
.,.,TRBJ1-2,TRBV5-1,TGCGCCAGCAGCTTCTCACAGGGATCGAACTATGGCTACACCTTC,CASSFSQGSNYGYTF
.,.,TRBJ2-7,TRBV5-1,TGCGCCAGCAGGGCAATCGGGGACGGGGGAATGTACGAGCAGTACTTC,CASRAIGDGGMYEQYF
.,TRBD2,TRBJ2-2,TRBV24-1,TGTGCCACCAGTGATGGGACTAGAGTCACCGGGGAGCTGTTTTTT,CATSDGTRVTGELFF